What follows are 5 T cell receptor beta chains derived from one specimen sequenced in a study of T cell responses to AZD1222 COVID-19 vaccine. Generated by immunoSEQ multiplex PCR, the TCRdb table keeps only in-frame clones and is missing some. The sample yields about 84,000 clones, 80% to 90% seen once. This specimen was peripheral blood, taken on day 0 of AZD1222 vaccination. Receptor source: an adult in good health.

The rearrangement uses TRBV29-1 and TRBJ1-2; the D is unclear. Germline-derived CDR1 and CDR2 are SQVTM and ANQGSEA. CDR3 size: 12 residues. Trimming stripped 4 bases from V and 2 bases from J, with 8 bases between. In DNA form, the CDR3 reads TGCAGCGTTGTAACAGAGAACTATGGCTACACCTTC. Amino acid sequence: CSVVTENYGYTF.

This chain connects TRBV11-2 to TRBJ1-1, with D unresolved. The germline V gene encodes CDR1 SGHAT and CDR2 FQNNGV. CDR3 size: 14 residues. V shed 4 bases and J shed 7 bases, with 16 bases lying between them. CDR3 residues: CASSSMMGGFEAFF. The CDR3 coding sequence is TGTGCCAGCAGCTCGATGATGGGAGGGTTTGAAGCTTTCTTT.

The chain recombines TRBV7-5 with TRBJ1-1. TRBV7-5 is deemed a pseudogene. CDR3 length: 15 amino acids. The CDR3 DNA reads TGTGTCAGAAGCTTAGTTGGTCAGCGCAACACTGAAGCTTTCTTT. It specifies CVRSLVGQRNTEAFF.

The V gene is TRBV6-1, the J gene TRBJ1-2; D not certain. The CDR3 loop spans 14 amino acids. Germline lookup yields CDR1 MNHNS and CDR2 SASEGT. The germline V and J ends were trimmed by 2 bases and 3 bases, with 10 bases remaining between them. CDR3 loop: CASSETNLDYGYTF. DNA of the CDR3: TGTGCCAGCAGTGAAACAAATCTCGACTATGGCTACACCTTC.

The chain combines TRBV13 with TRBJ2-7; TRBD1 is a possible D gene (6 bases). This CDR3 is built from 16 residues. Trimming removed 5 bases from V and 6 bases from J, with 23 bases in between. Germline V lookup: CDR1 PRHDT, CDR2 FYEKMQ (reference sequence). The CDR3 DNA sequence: TGTGCCAGCAGCCCCCTCGGGGCTAGTGGCAGGGGCGAGCAGTACTTC. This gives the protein CASSPLGASGRGEQYF.